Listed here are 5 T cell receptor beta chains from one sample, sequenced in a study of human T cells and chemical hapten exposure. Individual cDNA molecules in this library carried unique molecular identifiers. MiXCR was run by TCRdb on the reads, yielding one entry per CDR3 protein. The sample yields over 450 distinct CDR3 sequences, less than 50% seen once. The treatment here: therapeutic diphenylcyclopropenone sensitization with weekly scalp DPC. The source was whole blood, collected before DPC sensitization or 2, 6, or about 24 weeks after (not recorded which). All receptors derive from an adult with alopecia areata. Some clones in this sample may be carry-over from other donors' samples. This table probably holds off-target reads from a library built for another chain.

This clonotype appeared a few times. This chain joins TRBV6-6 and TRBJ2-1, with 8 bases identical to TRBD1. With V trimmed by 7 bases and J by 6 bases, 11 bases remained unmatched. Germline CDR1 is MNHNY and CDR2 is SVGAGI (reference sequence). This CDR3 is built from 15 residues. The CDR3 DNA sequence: TGTGCCAGCATTGATGGACAGGGAAGGTTCAATGAGCAGTTCTTC. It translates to CASIDGQGRFNEQFF.

The CDR3 DNA is TGTGCCAGCTCCCAGGTGACCTACACTGAAGCTTTCTTT. Amino acid sequence: CASSQVTYTEAFF. This chain connects TRBV7-9 to TRBJ1-1, with D hard to call. The V and J ends lost 8 bases and 3 bases respectively, with 13 bases between them. Germline-derived CDR1 and CDR2 are SEHNR and FQNEAQ (reference sequence). CDR3 length: 13 residues.

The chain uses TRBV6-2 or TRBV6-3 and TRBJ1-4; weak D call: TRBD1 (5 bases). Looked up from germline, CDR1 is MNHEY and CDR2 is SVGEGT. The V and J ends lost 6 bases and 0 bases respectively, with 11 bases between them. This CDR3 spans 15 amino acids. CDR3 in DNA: TGTGCCAGCAGCTATCAGGGAACAACTAATGAAAAACTGTTTTTT. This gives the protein CASSYQGTTNEKLFF.

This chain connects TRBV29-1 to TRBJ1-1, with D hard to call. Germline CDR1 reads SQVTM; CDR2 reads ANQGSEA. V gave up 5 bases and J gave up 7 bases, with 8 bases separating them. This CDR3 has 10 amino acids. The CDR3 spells CSVMQDEAFF. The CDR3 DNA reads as TGCAGCGTTATGCAGGATGAAGCTTTCTTT.

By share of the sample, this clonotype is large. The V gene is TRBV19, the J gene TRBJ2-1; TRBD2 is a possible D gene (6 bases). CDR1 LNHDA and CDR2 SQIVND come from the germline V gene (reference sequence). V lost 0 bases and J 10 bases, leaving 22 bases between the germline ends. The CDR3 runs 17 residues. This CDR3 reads CASSIDLGLYTRGEQFF. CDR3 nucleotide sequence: TGTGCCAGTAGTATAGATCTGGGGCTCTATACCCGGGGGGAGCAGTTCTTC.